This note documents a single TCR beta chain sequence. In the authors' workflow: From reference gene primer amplification, estimates of nucleated cell counts were derived. Repertoires were generated with immunoSEQ multiplex PCR, while TCRdb's copy carries only in-frame clones and drops some. The V and J calls and clone size were taken over from that table, and D and trimming were inferred from the DNA. Of under 200,000 clones listed, 70% to 85% are singletons. This sample was included in a study of blood T cell repertoires in COVID-19. Study-wide background: Acute-phase and convalescent COVID-19 samples originated in the United States, Italy and Spain. From T cells, B-cell-depleted T cells, or PBMCs came the material, which was cDNA or gDNA.

The germline V and J ends were trimmed by 5 bases and 2 bases, with 12 bases remaining between them. The length of the CDR3 is 13 residues. Germline lookup yields CDR1 SQVTM and CDR2 ANQGSEA. Material for sequencing was peripheral blood. This rearrangement joins TRBV29-1 to TRBJ1-2, with D maybe TRBD1 (6 bases). This receptor was obtained from a woman under 40 with acute or convalescent COVID-19. The chain's CDR3 is CSVSGTPNYGYTF. CDR3 DNA sequence: TGCAGCGTTTCCGGGACACCCAACTATGGCTACACCTTC.